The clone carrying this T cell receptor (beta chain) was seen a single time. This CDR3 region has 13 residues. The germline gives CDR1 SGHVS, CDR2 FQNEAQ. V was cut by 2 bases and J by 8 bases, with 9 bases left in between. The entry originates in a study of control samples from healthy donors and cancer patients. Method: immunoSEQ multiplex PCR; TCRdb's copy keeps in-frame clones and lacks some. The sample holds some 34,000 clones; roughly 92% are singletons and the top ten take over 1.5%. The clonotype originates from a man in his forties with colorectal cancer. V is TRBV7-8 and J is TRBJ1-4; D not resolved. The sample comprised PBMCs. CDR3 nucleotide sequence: TGTGCCAGCAGCTTACTTTTCGGCGAAAAACTGTTTTTT. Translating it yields CASSLLFGEKLFF.